This is a list of T cell receptor beta chains from one sample in a study of neurological immune-mediated disorders. MiXCR, applied by TCRdb to the 5' RACE reads, yields one record per CDR3 protein. The sample carries around 94,000 distinct CDR3 sequences, 3.5% recorded once. Sequencing was performed on PBMCs. These receptors were obtained from a woman aged 18-35 years with multiple sclerosis. The CDR3 runs from the conserved cysteine through the conserved F or W. A D gene is named only where the DNA matches it firmly. Size tells how often a clone was seen (once, few, many) or the class of an expanded clone, and some rows leave it out.

d_call: TRBD1
v_call: TRBV20-1
clone_size: many
j_call: TRBJ1-2
cdr3_nt: TGCAGTGCTGGACCGGACAGGACCTATGGCTACACCTTC
cdr3_aa: CSAGPDRTYGYTF

d_call: -
v_call: TRBV24-1
clone_size: many
j_call: TRBJ1-5
cdr3_nt: TGTGCCACCAGCCAGGGAGGTAGCAATCAGCCCCAGCATTTT
cdr3_aa: CATSQGGSNQPQHF

d_call: -
v_call: TRBV20-1
clone_size: many
j_call: TRBJ1-1
cdr3_nt: TGCAGCCAAATCGGGGGGCGGGTCACTGAAGCTTTCTTT
cdr3_aa: CSQIGGRVTEAFF

d_call: -
v_call: TRBV5-1
clone_size: many
j_call: TRBJ1-1
cdr3_nt: TGCGCCAGCAGAAACTTGGGGGTGAACACTGAAGCTTTCTTT
cdr3_aa: CASRNLGVNTEAFF

d_call: -
v_call: TRBV12-3/TRBV12-4
clone_size: many
j_call: TRBJ2-3
cdr3_nt: TGTGCCAGCAGTTTCGGCACAGATACGCAGTATTTT
cdr3_aa: CASSFGTDTQYF

d_call: -
v_call: TRBV4-2
clone_size: many
j_call: TRBJ2-7
cdr3_nt: TGTGCCAGCAGCCAAGATCAGGGGAGAGAGCAGTACTTC
cdr3_aa: CASSQDQGREQYF

d_call: -
v_call: TRBV20-1
clone_size: many
j_call: TRBJ1-1
cdr3_nt: TGCAGTGCTAAACCGGGACGGCAGAACACTGAAGCTTTCTTT
cdr3_aa: CSAKPGRQNTEAFF

d_call: TRBD1
v_call: TRBV6-2/TRBV6-3
clone_size: -
j_call: TRBJ1-1
cdr3_nt: TGTGCCAGCAGCCCTTTTCGACAGGGGGGCCTGAACACTGAAGCTTTCTTT
cdr3_aa: CASSPFRQGGLNTEAFF

d_call: TRBD2
v_call: TRBV20-1
clone_size: many
j_call: TRBJ2-7
cdr3_nt: TGCAGTGCCCACCCGCTAGCGGGATTCGAGCAGTACTTC
cdr3_aa: CSAHPLAGFEQYF

d_call: TRBD1
v_call: TRBV15
clone_size: -
j_call: TRBJ2-1
cdr3_nt: TGTGCCACCAACGCCGGGACAGGGGTCTACAATGAGCAGTTCTTC
cdr3_aa: CATNAGTGVYNEQFF

d_call: -
v_call: TRBV7-2
clone_size: many
j_call: TRBJ1-2
cdr3_nt: TGTGCCAGCAGCCCCGACGGGACTAACTATGGCTACACCTTC
cdr3_aa: CASSPDGTNYGYTF

d_call: -
v_call: TRBV10-3
clone_size: -
j_call: TRBJ1-1
cdr3_nt: TGTGCCATCAGTGATCGGGCAGGGATTGAAGCTTTCTTT
cdr3_aa: CAISDRAGIEAFF

d_call: TRBD2
v_call: TRBV5-5
clone_size: many
j_call: TRBJ2-2
cdr3_nt: TGTGCCAGCAGCTACAAGCGGGGGCCCTCCGGTGGGGAGCTGTTTTTT
cdr3_aa: CASSYKRGPSGGELFF

d_call: TRBD1
v_call: TRBV10-1
clone_size: -
j_call: TRBJ2-4
cdr3_nt: TGCGCCAGCAGTGGACAGGGGGACACGGACATTCAGTACTTC
cdr3_aa: CASSGQGDTDIQYF

d_call: -
v_call: TRBV20-1
clone_size: many
j_call: TRBJ1-2
cdr3_nt: TGCAGTGCTAGTCTCCAAGGGGGACCGAGCCCGAACTATGGCTACACCTTC
cdr3_aa: CSASLQGGPSPNYGYTF

d_call: -
v_call: TRBV20-1
clone_size: many
j_call: TRBJ1-3
cdr3_nt: TGCAGTGCTAGAAAACCGGGACCGCGACCTCCTTACTCTGGAAACACCATATATTTT
cdr3_aa: CSARKPGPRPPYSGNTIYF

d_call: -
v_call: TRBV20-1
clone_size: many
j_call: TRBJ1-2
cdr3_nt: TGCAGTGCTCCTCTCCTTGGACGGAACTATGGCTACACCTTC
cdr3_aa: CSAPLLGRNYGYTF

d_call: -
v_call: TRBV29-1
clone_size: many
j_call: TRBJ2-4
cdr3_nt: TGCAGCGCTCCAGGGAGCCTAGCCAAAAACATTCAGTACTTC
cdr3_aa: CSAPGSLAKNIQYF

d_call: -
v_call: TRBV2
clone_size: many
j_call: TRBJ1-1
cdr3_nt: TGTGCCAGCAGAGACTATTTTAACACTGAAGCTTTCTTT
cdr3_aa: CASRDYFNTEAFF

d_call: -
v_call: TRBV5-1
clone_size: many
j_call: TRBJ1-4
cdr3_nt: TGCGCCAGCAGCTTTCGGTTTAATGAAAAACTGTTTTTT
cdr3_aa: CASSFRFNEKLFF

d_call: TRBD1
v_call: TRBV11-2
clone_size: many
j_call: TRBJ1-1
cdr3_nt: TGTGCCAGCAGCTTAGGGGCAGGGGGGAACACTGAAGCTTTCTTT
cdr3_aa: CASSLGAGGNTEAFF

d_call: -
v_call: TRBV2
clone_size: many
j_call: TRBJ2-1
cdr3_nt: TGTGCCAGCAGTGATACAAGGAAGGACAATGAGCAGTTCTTC
cdr3_aa: CASSDTRKDNEQFF

d_call: TRBD2
v_call: TRBV7-2
clone_size: many
j_call: TRBJ2-7
cdr3_nt: TGTGCCAGCAGCTTAGCCGCGCCGGGACTAGCGGGAGTAGCTGCGCAGTACTTC
cdr3_aa: CASSLAAPGLAGVAAQYF

d_call: -
v_call: TRBV7-2
clone_size: many
j_call: TRBJ2-7
cdr3_nt: TGTGCCAGCAGCTTAGGAGGGTTTAAGGCGTACGAGCAGTACTTC
cdr3_aa: CASSLGGFKAYEQYF

d_call: TRBD1
v_call: TRBV29-1
clone_size: many
j_call: TRBJ1-1
cdr3_nt: TGCAGCGTTGAGGGACAGGGGGACACTGAAGCTTTCTTT
cdr3_aa: CSVEGQGDTEAFF

d_call: -
v_call: TRBV19
clone_size: many
j_call: TRBJ2-2
cdr3_nt: TGTGCCAGTAGTTTCTCCTCCGGGCTAACGAACACCGGGGAGCTGTTTTTT
cdr3_aa: CASSFSSGLTNTGELFF

d_call: TRBD1
v_call: TRBV9
clone_size: many
j_call: TRBJ1-6
cdr3_nt: TGTGCCAGCAGCGCCGGACAGGGACTTCTCAATTCACCCCTCCACTTT
cdr3_aa: CASSAGQGLLNSPLHF

d_call: -
v_call: TRBV7-8
clone_size: many
j_call: TRBJ1-4
cdr3_nt: TGTGCCAGCAGCTTAGCAGGGCTCGGGGAACTGTTTTTT
cdr3_aa: CASSLAGLGELFF

d_call: -
v_call: TRBV6-6
clone_size: many
j_call: TRBJ2-7
cdr3_nt: TGTGCCAGCAGTCACCCAGGGTACGAGCAGTACTTC
cdr3_aa: CASSHPGYEQYF

d_call: TRBD2
v_call: TRBV5-1
clone_size: many
j_call: TRBJ2-7
cdr3_nt: TGCGCCAGCAGCTTGGCTGGCGGGAGGGTTGACGAGCAGTACTTC
cdr3_aa: CASSLAGGRVDEQYF

d_call: -
v_call: TRBV12-3/TRBV12-4
clone_size: many
j_call: TRBJ2-5
cdr3_nt: TGTGCCAGCAGTTTTTCGACGGAGCAAGAGACCCAGTACTTC
cdr3_aa: CASSFSTEQETQYF

d_call: -
v_call: TRBV5-1
clone_size: -
j_call: TRBJ1-2
cdr3_nt: TGCGCCAGCAGCTTGGACCAGGGGTTTTTCTATGGCTACACCTTC
cdr3_aa: CASSLDQGFFYGYTF

d_call: -
v_call: TRBV6-2/TRBV6-3
clone_size: many
j_call: TRBJ2-5
cdr3_nt: TGTGCCAGCAGCCTAAAAGAGACCCAGTACTTC
cdr3_aa: CASSLKETQYF

d_call: TRBD2
v_call: TRBV5-1
clone_size: many
j_call: TRBJ2-7
cdr3_nt: TGCGCCAGCAGCTTTTCCCCCAGTAGCGGGTTGCGCCCCTCATACTACGAGCAGTACTTC
cdr3_aa: CASSFSPSSGLRPSYYEQYF

d_call: -
v_call: TRBV5-1
clone_size: many
j_call: TRBJ1-4
cdr3_nt: TGCGCCAGCAGCTCAGCCCCCTCCTCCGGTAATGAAAAACTGTTTTTT
cdr3_aa: CASSSAPSSGNEKLFF

d_call: -
v_call: TRBV20-1
clone_size: -
j_call: TRBJ2-7
cdr3_nt: TGCAGTGCTAGAGAACAGCGGGCGCCGGGGGAGCAGTACTTC
cdr3_aa: CSAREQRAPGEQYF

d_call: -
v_call: TRBV29-1
clone_size: few
j_call: TRBJ1-2
cdr3_nt: TGCAGCGGGGGGGCTTCTTATGGCTACACCTTC
cdr3_aa: CSGGASYGYTF

d_call: -
v_call: TRBV25-1
clone_size: many
j_call: TRBJ1-2
cdr3_nt: TGTGCCAGCAGTGAACGTGCAAACTATGGCTACACCTTC
cdr3_aa: CASSERANYGYTF

d_call: -
v_call: TRBV20-1
clone_size: many
j_call: TRBJ1-1
cdr3_nt: TGCAGTGCTAGAGAGAGTGCCCGAGGGAAGGCTTTCTTT
cdr3_aa: CSARESARGKAFF

d_call: -
v_call: TRBV6-5
clone_size: many
j_call: TRBJ2-7
cdr3_nt: TGTGCCAGCAGGCCACAGGGAAGCCACGAGCAGTACTTC
cdr3_aa: CASRPQGSHEQYF

d_call: TRBD1
v_call: TRBV5-1
clone_size: few
j_call: TRBJ2-5
cdr3_nt: TGCGCCAGCAGAACGACAGGGGGTGCCTCAGAGACCCAGTACTTC
cdr3_aa: CASRTTGGASETQYF

d_call: TRBD2
v_call: TRBV28
clone_size: many
j_call: TRBJ2-7
cdr3_nt: TGTGCCAGCAGTTTTCTCTCCCTAGCGGGAACTTACGAGCAGTACTTC
cdr3_aa: CASSFLSLAGTYEQYF

d_call: -
v_call: TRBV7-2
clone_size: many
j_call: TRBJ1-5
cdr3_nt: TGTGCCAGCAGCTTAGTCGTTGGACGTGGGAATCAGCCCCAGCATTTT
cdr3_aa: CASSLVVGRGNQPQHF

d_call: -
v_call: TRBV20-1
clone_size: few
j_call: TRBJ2-3
cdr3_nt: TGCAGTGCCAACGGTCCCCGGGAGAACACAGATACGCAGTATTTT
cdr3_aa: CSANGPRENTDTQYF

d_call: -
v_call: TRBV30
clone_size: many
j_call: TRBJ1-1
cdr3_nt: TGTGCCTGGACCCTAACAGGGTTCGCTGAAGCTTTCTTT
cdr3_aa: CAWTLTGFAEAFF

d_call: -
v_call: TRBV20-1
clone_size: many
j_call: TRBJ2-1
cdr3_nt: TGCAGTGCTAGAGGTCTAGGGGTTGCCTACAATGAGCAGTTCTTC
cdr3_aa: CSARGLGVAYNEQFF

d_call: -
v_call: TRBV7-9
clone_size: medium-sized
j_call: TRBJ2-1
cdr3_nt: TGTGCCAGCAGCAGTTCCGGTCTCCCCACTTCGCTGTTCTTC
cdr3_aa: CASSSSGLPTSLFF

d_call: -
v_call: TRBV5-5
clone_size: few
j_call: TRBJ2-1
cdr3_nt: TGTGCCAGCAGCTTGGAGGTGGCAGGGTCCTACAATGAGCAGTTCTTC
cdr3_aa: CASSLEVAGSYNEQFF

d_call: TRBD2
v_call: TRBV20-1
clone_size: many
j_call: TRBJ2-3
cdr3_nt: TGCAGTGCTAACCTAGCGGGGGGGCCAGATACGCAGTATTTT
cdr3_aa: CSANLAGGPDTQYF

d_call: TRBD1
v_call: TRBV6-5
clone_size: many
j_call: TRBJ1-1
cdr3_nt: TGTGCCAGCAAAAACTCAGGGGGCGGTGTAGCTTTCTTT
cdr3_aa: CASKNSGGGVAFF

d_call: -
v_call: TRBV7-3
clone_size: many
j_call: TRBJ2-5
cdr3_nt: TGTGCCAGCAGCGTGGACGTCTTGAAGACCCAGTACTTC
cdr3_aa: CASSVDVLKTQYF

d_call: -
v_call: TRBV6-6
clone_size: -
j_call: TRBJ2-1
cdr3_nt: TGTGCCAGCAGTTATGGGGGGCCATCTTACAATGAGCAGTTCTTC
cdr3_aa: CASSYGGPSYNEQFF

d_call: TRBD1
v_call: TRBV7-2
clone_size: many
j_call: TRBJ1-5
cdr3_nt: TGTGCCAGCAGCTTAGCAGCGCCAGGGGGGCGAGGCCAGCCCCAGCATTTT
cdr3_aa: CASSLAAPGGRGQPQHF

d_call: TRBD2
v_call: TRBV11-3
clone_size: many
j_call: TRBJ2-5
cdr3_nt: TGTGCCAGCAGCCCAGGGAGGGGGCTAGCGGGAGGACAAGAGACCCAGTACTTC
cdr3_aa: CASSPGRGLAGGQETQYF